Presented here are 29 T cell receptor beta chains from one specimen sequenced in a study of molecular identifiers for immune sequencing clone quantification. Using its own MiXCR run on the PCR reads, TCRdb lists one record per CDR3 protein. The sample holds over 600,000 distinct CDR3 sequences; 15% to 20% are singletons and the top ten take about 0.9%. The sample comprised naive CD8+ T cells from blood, with Jurkat cell RNA spiked in. The subset was: FACS-sorted CD8+CD4-CCR7+CD45RA+ naive T cells. The receptors shown here come from a human donor in good health. Some libraries in this study had Jurkat cell RNA spiked in.

The rearrangement uses TRBV6-1 and TRBJ2-6; 10 bases match TRBD1. CDR3 length: 16 amino acids. V lost 8 bases, J lost 4 bases, and 8 bases stayed unmatched. Germline CDR1 is MNHNS and CDR2 is SASEGT. DNA of the CDR3: TGTGCCAGCGGTCCCGGGACAGGGGTCGGGGCCAACGTCCTGACTTTC. Translating gives CASGPGTGVGANVLTF.

As regards this clonotype: This could be a read error, since a much larger clone is one nucleotide away. This rearrangement joins TRBV20-1 to TRBJ2-7; D call uncertain. Germline V gene data show CDR1 as DFQATT and CDR2 as SNEGSKA (reference sequence). V lost 1 base and J lost 1, with 8 bases in between. There are 13 residues in the CDR3. CDR3 DNA: TGCAGTGCTAGAGGTTGGGCATCCTACGAGCAGTACTTC. Translation gives CSARGWASYEQYF.

This clonotype turned up a few times. This chain uses TRBV29-1 with TRBJ2-1, with a possible D match to TRBD2 (6 bases). V was cut by 6 bases and J by 0 bases, with 15 bases left in between. CDR3 length equals 15 residues. Per germline, CDR1 SQVTM and CDR2 ANQGSEA. CDR3 DNA: TGCAGCGTGGAGGGTCTAGAAAGCTCCTACAATGAGCAGTTCTTC. It is translated as CSVEGLESSYNEQFF.

Ten or more counts support this clonotype. The CDR3 DNA follows: TGTGCCAGTAGCGAGACTTCCTCTAGCACAGATACGCAGTATTTT. Its protein product is CASSETSSSTDTQYF. V and J are TRBV19 and TRBJ2-3, with D hard to call. The V gene's germline CDR1 is LNHDA and CDR2 SQIVND (reference sequence). The CDR3 extends over 15 amino acids. Between the trimmed V and J ends, which lost 6 bases and 0 bases, there was a span of 13 bases.

The sample holds a few counts of this clonotype. This sequence joins TRBV29-1 and TRBJ2-1; TRBD2 agrees at 7 bases. CDR1 and CDR2 from the germline V gene are SQVTM and ANQGSEA. The length of the CDR3 is 13 residues. J lost 7 bases, V lost 8 bases, and 11 bases had no gene match. Written as DNA, the CDR3 is TGCAGCCCCTGGGGGGGGAGTGCTAATGAGCAGTTCTTC. Encoded protein: CSPWGGSANEQFF.

Ten or more counts support this clonotype. This rearrangement joins TRBV20-1 to TRBJ1-4; D uncertain. V shed 3 bases and J shed 3 bases, with 14 bases lying between them. The CDR3 has 15 amino acids. The germline V gene encodes CDR1 DFQATT and CDR2 SNEGSKA (reference sequence). CDR3 DNA sequence: TGCAGTGCTAGTTCGGGGTTGAGGTCTAATGAAAAACTGTTTTTT. This gives the protein CSASSGLRSNEKLFF.

J is TRBJ2-7 and V is TRBV27; tentatively, D is TRBD1 (6 bases). The V gene's germline CDR1 is MNHEY and CDR2 SMNVEV (reference sequence). Trimming pared 3 bases from V and 2 bases from J, leaving 14 bases between. The CDR3 has 15 amino acids. The CDR3 coding sequence is TGTGCCAGCAGTTTTGTGGTAGGGGGTCCCTACGAGCAGTACTTC. This gives the protein CASSFVVGGPYEQYF.

This clonotype was detected a few times. The CDR3 protein is CASSFWGSSYGYTF. CDR3 nucleotide sequence: TGTGCCAGCAGCTTCTGGGGATCCAGCTATGGCTACACCTTC. The chain recombines TRBV7-2 with TRBJ1-2; D not certain. Between the trimmed V and J ends, which lost 3 bases and 4 bases, there was a span of 12 bases. This CDR3 is 14 amino acids long. Germline V gene lookup returns CDR1 SGHTA and CDR2 FQGNSA.

This clonotype appeared a few times. CDR3 coding DNA: TGTGCCAGTAGTACGGGGCTCGAGCAGTACTTC. This encodes CASSTGLEQYF. The rearrangement joins TRBV19 to TRBJ2-7, with D tentatively TRBD1 or TRBD2 (5 bases each). CDR1 and CDR2 (germline): LNHDA, SQIVND (reference sequence). The length of the CDR3 is 11 residues. V gave up 4 bases and J gave up 6 bases, with 7 bases separating them.

V usage is TRBV9 and J usage is TRBJ2-3; 16 bases map to TRBD2. The CDR3 has 19 residues. Trimming removed 3 bases from V and 5 bases from J; junction bases left unmatched: 12. The germline V gene encodes CDR1 SGDLS and CDR2 YYNGEE. CDR3 amino acids: CASSGNPGLAGGSLDTQYF. The CDR3 DNA reads as TGTGCCAGCAGCGGGAATCCGGGACTAGCGGGGGGGTCTTTAGATACGCAGTATTTT.

This clonotype showed up just a few times. This may stem from a read error, because a much larger clone lies one nucleotide away. The chain couples TRBV12-3 or TRBV12-4 to TRBJ2-3, with 7 positions matching TRBD2. The CDR3 runs 15 residues. V shed 6 bases, J shed 6 bases, and the junction held 12 bases outside the gene matches. The CDR3 DNA sequence: TGTGCCAGCAGCCTTAGACTAGCTAATGTGGATACGCAGTATTTT. This gives the protein CASSLRLANVDTQYF.

The chain combines TRBV12-3 or TRBV12-4 with TRBJ2-1; TRBD2 matches 12 bases. V was pared by 2 bases and J by 5 bases, with 4 bases of the junction left unmatched. The CDR3 is 16 amino acids. The CDR3 loop is CASSLPLAGGNNEQFF. CDR3 nucleotides: TGTGCCAGCAGTTTACCCCTAGCGGGAGGGAACAATGAGCAGTTCTTC.

This clonotype was seen many times. This chain uses TRBV7-9 with TRBJ2-3; 8 nucleotides line up with TRBD2. Germline V lookup: CDR1 SEHNR, CDR2 FQNEAQ (reference sequence). CDR3 length: 16 amino acids. J lost 2 bases, V lost 8 bases, and 12 bases had no gene match. The DNA for the CDR3 is TGTGCCAGCTCTCACCCGACTAGCGAATCCACAGATACGCAGTATTTT. Its translation: CASSHPTSESTDTQYF. Using reference TRBV7-9 and TRBJ2-3 for the parts outside the CDR3, the full variable domain is DTGVSQNPRHKITKRGQNVTFRCDPISEHNRLYWYRQTLGQGPEFLTYFQNEAQLEKSRLLSDRFSAERPKGSFSTLEIQRTEQGDSAMYLCASSHPTSESTDTQYFGPGTRLTVL.

CDR3 residues: CASSQPRTASGNTIYF. In DNA form, the CDR3 reads TGTGCCAGCAGCCAACCTCGGACAGCTTCTGGAAACACCATATATTTT. The V call is TRBV3-1, the J call TRBJ1-3; possibly TRBD1 for D (6 bases). Germline-derived CDR1 and CDR2 are LGHDT and YNNKEL (reference sequence). Trimming stripped 2 bases from V and 1 base from J, with 12 bases between. CDR3 length equals 16 residues.

The count of this clonotype is one. A clone one base away is much larger, so this may be a read error. The rearrangement uses TRBV27 and TRBJ2-2; TRBD2 agrees at 14 bases. Germline V CDR1 and CDR2: MNHEY, SMNVEV (reference sequence). The CDR3 covers 17 residues. The CDR3 region has the DNA TGTGCCAGCAGTCCCCTGACTAGCGGGGGGGCAACCGGGGAGCTGCTTTTT. Amino acid sequence: CASSPLTSGGATGELLF.

V is TRBV3-2 and J is TRBJ2-3; TRBD2 is the table's D call and was not checked against the DNA. TRBV3-2 is recorded as a pseudogene. The CDR3 spans 14 residues. The CDR3 bases are TGTGCCAGCAGCCATGCGGGAGCCTCAGATACGCAGTATTTT. Its protein product is CASSHAGASDTQYF.

This clonotype was recorded many times. The J gene is TRBJ2-7, the V gene TRBV2; a weak D match, TRBD2 (6 bases). Per the germline V gene, CDR1 is SNHLY and CDR2 is FYNNEI. Trimming removed 3 bases at V and 2 bases at J, with 11 bases between. The CDR3 covers 14 residues. CDR3 sequence (DNA): TGTGCCAGCAGTGAGAGGACTACGACCTACGAGCAGTACTTC. Translation gives CASSERTTTYEQYF.

Details on this clonotype: An end of the junction does not agree with germline; a read error may underlie this. The V gene is TRBV15, the J gene TRBJ1-4, with D unclear. The CDR3 has 14 residues. Germline V CDR1 and CDR2: LNHNV, YYDKDF (reference sequence). The CDR3 nucleotides read TGTGCCACCAGCCCTCGTCGGGTGAATGGAAAACTGTTTTTT. This gives the protein CATSPRRVNGKLFF.

This clonotype was observed at least ten times. V gene TRBV27 combines with J gene TRBJ2-5, with 10 positions matching TRBD2. The junction had 6 bases not matched to a gene; V was cut back by 9 bases and J by 2 bases. CDR1 is MNHEY and CDR2 is SMNVEV in the germline V gene (reference sequence). This CDR3 comprises 14 residues. DNA for the CDR3: TGTGCCAGTGGACCGGGACTAGCGCAAGAGACCCAGTACTTC. Residues: CASGPGLAQETQYF.

Ten or more counts support this clonotype. The CDR3, as DNA: TGTGCCAGCAGTTACAAAAGGGGACCCTACGAGCAGTACTTC. Protein: CASSYKRGPYEQYF. V usage is TRBV6-2 or TRBV6-3 and J usage is TRBJ2-7; either TRBD1 or TRBD2 may fit D (5 bases each). Germline lookup yields CDR1 MNHEY and CDR2 SVGEGT. CDR3 size: 14 residues. Trimming took 2 bases from V and 2 from J, leaving 10 bases between them.

This clonotype showed up just a few times. This chain connects TRBV5-4 to TRBJ2-2, with no clear D. The CDR3 contains 14 residues. V lost 0 bases and J 6 bases, leaving 9 bases between the germline ends. Germline CDR1 is SGHNT and CDR2 is YYREEE (reference sequence). The CDR3 loop is CASSLVLEPGELFF. CDR3 DNA: TGTGCCAGCAGCTTGGTATTAGAACCCGGGGAGCTGTTTTTT.

This clonotype has just a few counts. The V and J genes are TRBV20-1 and TRBJ2-1; 14 bases agree with TRBD2. The CDR3 extends over 18 amino acids. Germline trimming cut 3 bases from V and 0 bases from J; bases unmatched to any gene: 7. Germline assignment: CDR1 DFQATT and CDR2 SNEGSKA (reference sequence). CDR3 sequence reads: CSARRTSGGPSSYNEQFF. The CDR3 DNA is TGCAGTGCTAGGCGGACTAGCGGGGGGCCGAGCTCCTACAATGAGCAGTTCTTC.

J is TRBJ2-7 and V is TRBV27; perhaps TRBD1 as D (5 bases). This CDR3 is 13 amino acids long. Germline lookup yields CDR1 MNHEY and CDR2 SMNVEV (reference sequence). The germline V and J ends were trimmed by 6 bases and 7 bases, with 16 bases remaining between them. Here the CDR3 reads CASSHGHFLEQYF. The CDR3 region has the DNA TGTGCCAGCAGCCATGGACATTTTTTGGAGCAGTACTTC.

This clonotype has ten or more counts. This sequence joins TRBV7-6 and TRBJ2-5; D possibly matches TRBD1 or TRBD2 (5 bases each). Germline V gene lookup returns CDR1 SGHVS and CDR2 FNYEAQ. V shed 0 bases and J shed 2 bases, with 13 bases lying between them. The CDR3 contains 16 residues. CDR3 coding DNA: TGTGCCAGCAGCTTAGCATTTGTGGGGGTGCAAGAGACCCAGTACTTC. Translation gives CASSLAFVGVQETQYF.

As regards this clonotype: This may be a read error: a much more frequent sequence differs by one nucleotide. The V gene is TRBV6-1, the J gene TRBJ2-7; D may be TRBD1 or TRBD2 (5 bases each). Looked up from germline, CDR1 is MNHNS and CDR2 is SASEGT. CDR3 size: 16 residues. The CDR3 region is CASIEAWDGYSYEQYF. CDR3 DNA sequence: TGTGCCAGCATTGAAGCGTGGGACGGCTACTCCTACGAGCAGTACTTC.

A remark on this clonotype: This sequence may be a read error, since a much larger clone differs from it by one base. This chain uses TRBV2 with TRBJ1-2; 8 nucleotides match TRBD1. CDR1 is SNHLY, CDR2 FYNNEI, per germline. The CDR3 runs 15 residues. Here the CDR3 reads CASSEARGRAYGHTF. The CDR3 DNA sequence: TGTGCCAGCAGTGAAGCCAGGGGGCGAGCCTATGGCCACACCTTC.

Note on this clonotype: Mismatch with germline at one junction end may stem from a read error. CDR3: CASSYGQGAYGQCF. For the CDR3, the DNA is TGTGCCAGCAGCTATGGACAGGGGGCCTACGGGCAGTGCTTC. The J gene is TRBJ2-7, the V gene TRBV6-5, with TRBD1 matching 11 bases. Germline V gives CDR1 MNHEY, CDR2 SVGAGI. This CDR3 contains 14 residues.

V is TRBV30 and J is TRBJ1-6, with D unresolved. Trimming left V 3 bases short and J 9 bases short, with 18 bases between. Per the germline V gene, CDR1 is GTSNPN and CDR2 is SVGIG (reference sequence). This CDR3 is 15 amino acids long. The CDR3, as DNA: TGTGCCTGGAGCATCGTTTCGGGGTTCGGTTCACCCCTCCACTTT. Residues: CAWSIVSGFGSPLHF. Variable domain in full (rest from reference TRBV30 and TRBJ1-6): SQTIHQWPATLVQPVGSPLSLECTVEGTSNPNLYWYRQAAGRGLQLLFYSVGIGQISSEVPQNLSASRPQDRQFILSSKKLLLSDSGFYLCAWSIVSGFGSPLHFGNGTRLTVT.

This clonotype was seen at least ten times. The gene calls are TRBV16 and TRBJ1-5, with D possibly matching TRBD1 (5 bases). Trimming cost V 0 bases and J 7 bases, with 16 bases left between them. This CDR3 has 16 residues. Germline lookup yields CDR1 KGHSY and CDR2 FQNENV. The CDR3 coding sequence is TGTGCCAGCAGCCAATCCCAGACCATATCAGGGCAGCCCCAGCATTTT. It specifies CASSQSQTISGQPQHF. Together with reference TRBV16 and TRBJ1-5, the CDR3 gives the full variable domain: GEEVAQTPKHLVRGEGQKAKLYCAPIKGHSYVFWYQQVLKNEFKFLISFQNENVFDETGMPKERFSAKCLPNSPCSLEIQATKLEDSAVYFCASSQSQTISGQPQHFGDGTRLSIL.